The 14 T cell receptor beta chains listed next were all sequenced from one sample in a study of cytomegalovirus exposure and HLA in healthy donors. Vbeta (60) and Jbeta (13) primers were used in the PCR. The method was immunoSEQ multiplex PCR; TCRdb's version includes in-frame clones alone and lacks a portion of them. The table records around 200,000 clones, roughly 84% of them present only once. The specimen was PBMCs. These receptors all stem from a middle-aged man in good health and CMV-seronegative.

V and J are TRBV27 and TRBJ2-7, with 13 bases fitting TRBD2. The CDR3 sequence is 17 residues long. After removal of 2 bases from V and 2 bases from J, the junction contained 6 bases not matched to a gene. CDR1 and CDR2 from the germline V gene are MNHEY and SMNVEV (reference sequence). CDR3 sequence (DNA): TGTGCCAGCAGTTTAGATAGACTAGCGGGAGGAGCCTACGAGCAGTACTTC. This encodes CASSLDRLAGGAYEQYF.

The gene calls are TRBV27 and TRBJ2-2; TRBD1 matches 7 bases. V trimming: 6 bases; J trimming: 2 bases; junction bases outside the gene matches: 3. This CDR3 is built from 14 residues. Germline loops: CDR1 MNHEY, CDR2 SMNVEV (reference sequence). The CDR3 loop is CASRTGYNTGELFF. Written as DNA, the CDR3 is TGTGCCAGCAGGACAGGGTATAACACCGGGGAGCTGTTTTTT.

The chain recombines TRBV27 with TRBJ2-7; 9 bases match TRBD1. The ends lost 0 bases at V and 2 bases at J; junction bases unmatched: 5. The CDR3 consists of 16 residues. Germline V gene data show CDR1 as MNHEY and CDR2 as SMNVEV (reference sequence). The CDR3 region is CASSLSPGQGPYEQYF. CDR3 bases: TGTGCCAGCAGTTTATCCCCGGGACAGGGCCCCTACGAGCAGTACTTC.

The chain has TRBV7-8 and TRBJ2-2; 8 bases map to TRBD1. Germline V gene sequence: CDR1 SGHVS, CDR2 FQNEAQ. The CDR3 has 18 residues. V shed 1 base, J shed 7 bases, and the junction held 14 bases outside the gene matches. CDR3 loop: CASSLGTGRVDQVGELFF. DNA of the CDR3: TGTGCCAGCAGCTTAGGGACAGGGCGGGTGGACCAAGTCGGGGAGCTGTTTTTT.

CDR3 residues: CSVPSGQGYTEAFF. DNA for the CDR3: TGCAGCGTACCCTCGGGACAGGGCTACACTGAAGCTTTCTTT. The chain carries TRBV29-1 and TRBJ1-1; 9 bases line up with TRBD1. The CDR3 has 14 residues. Germline CDR1 is SQVTM and CDR2 is ANQGSEA. Losses at the gene ends were 6 bases for V and 3 bases for J; bases not matched to a gene: 8.

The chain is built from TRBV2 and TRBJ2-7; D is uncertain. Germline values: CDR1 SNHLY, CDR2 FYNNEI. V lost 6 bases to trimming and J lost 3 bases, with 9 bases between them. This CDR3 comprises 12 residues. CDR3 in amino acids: CASSRSIYEQYF. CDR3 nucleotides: TGTGCCAGCAGCCGGTCTATCTACGAGCAGTACTTC.

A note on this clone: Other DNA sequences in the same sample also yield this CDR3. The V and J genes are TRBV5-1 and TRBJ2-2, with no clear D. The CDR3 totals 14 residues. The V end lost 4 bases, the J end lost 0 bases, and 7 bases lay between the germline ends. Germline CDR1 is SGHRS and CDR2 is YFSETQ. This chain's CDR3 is CASSPLTNTGELFF. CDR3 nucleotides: TGCGCCAGCAGCCCTTTAACGAACACCGGGGAGCTGTTTTTT.

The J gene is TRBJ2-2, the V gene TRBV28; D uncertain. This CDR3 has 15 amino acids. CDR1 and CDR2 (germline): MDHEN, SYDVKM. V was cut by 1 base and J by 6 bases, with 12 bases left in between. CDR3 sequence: CASSLYRSSPGELFF. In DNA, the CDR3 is TGTGCCAGCAGTTTATACAGATCCTCCCCCGGGGAGCTGTTTTTT.

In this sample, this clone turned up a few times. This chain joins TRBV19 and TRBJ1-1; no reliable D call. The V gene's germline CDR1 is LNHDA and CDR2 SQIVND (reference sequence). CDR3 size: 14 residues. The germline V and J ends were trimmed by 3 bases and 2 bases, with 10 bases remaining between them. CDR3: CASSIQVHNTEAFF. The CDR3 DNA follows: TGTGCCAGTAGTATTCAGGTCCACAACACTGAAGCTTTCTTT.

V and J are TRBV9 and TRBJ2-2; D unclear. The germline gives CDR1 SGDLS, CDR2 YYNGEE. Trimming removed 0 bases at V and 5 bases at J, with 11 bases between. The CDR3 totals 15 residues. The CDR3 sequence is CASSVGGSVTGELFF. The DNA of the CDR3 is TGTGCCAGCAGCGTAGGCGGCAGTGTGACCGGGGAGCTGTTTTTT.

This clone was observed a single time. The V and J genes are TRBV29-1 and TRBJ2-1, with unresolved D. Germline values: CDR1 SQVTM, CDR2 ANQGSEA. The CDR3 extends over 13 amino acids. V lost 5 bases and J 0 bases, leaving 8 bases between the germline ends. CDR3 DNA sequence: TGCAGCGTTCGCTTGAGCTCCTACAATGAGCAGTTCTTC. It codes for CSVRLSSYNEQFF.

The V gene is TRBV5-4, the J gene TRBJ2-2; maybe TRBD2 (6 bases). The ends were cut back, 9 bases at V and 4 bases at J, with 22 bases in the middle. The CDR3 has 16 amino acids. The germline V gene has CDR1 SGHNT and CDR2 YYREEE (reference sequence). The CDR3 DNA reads TGTGCCATCCCACTCGGAGGGCCAGTGGGCACCGGGGAGCTGTTTTTT. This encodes CAIPLGGPVGTGELFF.

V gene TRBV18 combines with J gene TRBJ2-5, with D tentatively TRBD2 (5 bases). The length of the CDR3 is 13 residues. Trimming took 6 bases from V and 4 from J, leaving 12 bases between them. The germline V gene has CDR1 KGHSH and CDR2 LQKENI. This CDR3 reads CASSPQAGETQYF. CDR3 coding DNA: TGTGCCAGCTCTCCTCAGGCGGGAGAGACCCAGTACTTC.

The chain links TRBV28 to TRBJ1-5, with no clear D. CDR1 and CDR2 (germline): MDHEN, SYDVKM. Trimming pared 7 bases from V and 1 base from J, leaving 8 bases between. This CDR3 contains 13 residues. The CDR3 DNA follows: TGTGCCAGCACTCGGCGGAGCAATCAGCCCCAGCATTTT. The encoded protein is CASTRRSNQPQHF.